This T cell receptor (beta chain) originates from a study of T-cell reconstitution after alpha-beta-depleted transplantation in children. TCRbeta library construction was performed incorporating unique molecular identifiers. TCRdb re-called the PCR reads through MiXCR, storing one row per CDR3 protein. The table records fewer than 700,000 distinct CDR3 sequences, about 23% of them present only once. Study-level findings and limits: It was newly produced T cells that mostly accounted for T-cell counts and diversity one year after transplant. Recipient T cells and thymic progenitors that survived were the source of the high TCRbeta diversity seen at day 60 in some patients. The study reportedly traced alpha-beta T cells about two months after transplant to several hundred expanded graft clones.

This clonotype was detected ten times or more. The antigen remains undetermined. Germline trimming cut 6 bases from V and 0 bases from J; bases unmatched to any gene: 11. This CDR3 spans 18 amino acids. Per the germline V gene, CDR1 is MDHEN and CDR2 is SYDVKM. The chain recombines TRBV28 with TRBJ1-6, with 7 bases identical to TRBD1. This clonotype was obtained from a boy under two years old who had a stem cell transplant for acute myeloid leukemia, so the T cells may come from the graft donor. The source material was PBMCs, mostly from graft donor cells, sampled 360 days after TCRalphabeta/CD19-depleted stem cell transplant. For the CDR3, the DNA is TGTGCCAGCAGCTCTTACAGGGGCTCGAGCTCCTATAATTCACCCCTCCACTTT. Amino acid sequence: CASSSYRGSSSYNSPLHF.